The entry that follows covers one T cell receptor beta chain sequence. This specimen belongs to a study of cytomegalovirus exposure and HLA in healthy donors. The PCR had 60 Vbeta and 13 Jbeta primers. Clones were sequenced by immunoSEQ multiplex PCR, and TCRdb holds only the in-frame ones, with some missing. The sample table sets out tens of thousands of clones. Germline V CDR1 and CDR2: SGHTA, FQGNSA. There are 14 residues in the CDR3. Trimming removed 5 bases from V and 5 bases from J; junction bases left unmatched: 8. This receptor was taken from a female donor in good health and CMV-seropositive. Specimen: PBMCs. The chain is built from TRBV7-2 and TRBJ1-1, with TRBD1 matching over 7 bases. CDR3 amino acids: CASSRTGGVTEAFF. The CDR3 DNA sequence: TGTGCCAGCAGCCGGACAGGAGGAGTTACTGAAGCTTTCTTT.